The sequence of this TCR beta chain was determined in a study of cytomegalovirus exposure and HLA in healthy donors. Findings and caveats of the study: Previously analyzed data showed that most TCR beta V segments were productive at a frequency of about 90% or about 30%.

As concerns this clone: Its antigen is unknown. Sequence at one end of the junction differs from germline and may be a read error.

Amplification used 60 Vbeta primers and 13 Jbeta primers. Profiled with immunoSEQ multiplex PCR; TCRdb holds only in-frame clones, not every one. The table lists roughly 66,000 clones, approximately 58% of them singletons. The sample was PBMCs. The receptor was derived from a woman between 45 and 60 years old in good health and CMV-seronegative.

CDR3 in amino acids: CASSLKRTPVF. The CDR3 DNA is TGTGCCAGCAGCTTAAAAAGGACTCCGGTCTTC. The V and J genes are TRBV11-3 and TRBJ2-1; possible D gene TRBD2, 5 bases. The CDR3 has 11 amino acids. Germline CDR1 reads SGHNT; CDR2 reads YENEEA.